This is a list of T cell receptor beta chains from one sample in a study of blood T cell repertoires in COVID-19. This table comes from immunoSEQ multiplex PCR, and its TCRdb copy is limited to in-frame clones, with some not included. The sample has around 29,000 clones; 60% to 85% are singletons. The sequenced material came from peripheral blood. All receptors come from a woman in her 70s with active or convalescent COVID-19. Each CDR3 is given with its conserved first and last residue. A D gene is named only where the DNA matches it firmly. Only some rows state a clone size, as once, few, many or a class for expanded clones.

size	V	D	J	CDR3	DNA
.	TRBV19	.	TRBJ2-5	CASSIVSQRETQYF	TGTGCCAGTAGTATAGTATCACAGAGAGAGACCCAGTACTTC
.	TRBV24-1	.	TRBJ1-2	CATSDLSWAGYTF	TGTGCCACCAGTGATTTGTCCTGGGCTGGCTACACCTTC
.	TRBV7-8	.	TRBJ1-1	CASSLGGRVEAFF	TGTGCCAGCAGCTTAGGGGGCAGGGTTGAAGCTTTCTTT
few	TRBV9	TRBD1	TRBJ1-6	CASSGDRGGYDSPLHF	TGTGCCAGCAGCGGGGACAGGGGAGGGTATGATTCACCCCTCCACTTT
.	TRBV2	TRBD2	TRBJ2-3	CASSDPGTSGRSLTDTQYF	TGTGCCAGCAGTGACCCCGGGACTAGCGGGAGATCTTTAACAGATACGCAGTATTTT
.	TRBV19	.	TRBJ2-7	CASSISAGPYEQYF	TGTGCCAGTAGTATCTCCGCGGGACCCTACGAGCAGTACTTC
once	TRBV27	.	TRBJ2-5	CASSLNSGRETQYF	TGTGCCAGCAGTTTAAACAGCGGGCGGGAGACCCAGTACTTC
.	TRBV28	.	TRBJ1-5	CASTAGGGDQPQHF	TGTGCCAGCACCGCCGGGGGGGGCGATCAGCCCCAGCATTTT
.	TRBV30	TRBD2	TRBJ2-1	CAWSMGLAGESYNEQFF	TGTGCCTGGAGCATGGGACTAGCGGGAGAATCCTACAATGAGCAGTTCTTC
once	TRBV7-7	TRBD2	TRBJ2-5	CASSSLAGGRQETQYF	TGTGCTAGCAGCTCCTTAGCGGGGGGCCGCCAAGAGACCCAGTACTTC
.	TRBV27	TRBD2	TRBJ2-3	CASRPLAGTTDTQYF	TGTGCCAGCAGACCCCTAGCGGGAACTACAGATACGCAGTATTTT
.	TRBV5-1	.	TRBJ2-3	CASRQNRHPGADTQYF	TGCGCCAGCAGACAAAACCGGCACCCCGGAGCAGATACGCAGTATTTT
.	TRBV6-5	TRBD1	TRBJ2-7	CASRRGQGAGEQYF	TGTGCCAGCAGACGGGGACAGGGGGCCGGAGAGCAGTACTTC
.	TRBV10-2	TRBD1	TRBJ2-6	CASRGGQGASGANVLTF	TGCGCCAGCAGGGGGGGACAGGGGGCCTCTGGGGCCAACGTCCTGACTTTC
.	TRBV5-6	.	TRBJ1-1	CASSPHNTGSTEAFF	TGTGCCAGCAGCCCTCATAATACCGGGAGCACTGAAGCTTTCTTT
.	TRBV27	TRBD1	TRBJ1-2	CASSSRRTGGPQRGYTF	TGTGCCAGCAGTTCCCGTCGGACAGGGGGCCCCCAGCGTGGCTACACCTTC
.	TRBV16	TRBD2	TRBJ2-7	CASSPGPMASGSYEQYF	TGTGCCAGCAGCCCCGGGCCCATGGCTAGCGGATCCTACGAGCAGTACTTC
.	TRBV7-9	.	TRBJ1-4	CASSLEGVGEKLFF	TGTGCCAGCAGCTTAGAAGGGGTCGGGGAAAAACTGTTTTTT
few	TRBV6-1	.	TRBJ1-3	CASSDQFRRDTIYF	TGTGCCAGCAGTGATCAATTTCGGAGGGACACCATATATTTT
once	TRBV6-6	TRBD2	TRBJ2-2	CASSYGGSPGELFF	TGTGCCAGCAGTTACGGCGGGAGCCCCGGGGAGCTGTTTTTT
.	TRBV2	.	TRBJ1-2	CASSLMYREGYTF	TGTGCCAGCAGTCTTATGTACAGGGAGGGCTACACCTTC
.	TRBV5-1	TRBD1	TRBJ1-6	CASSPRDRKENSPLHF	TGCGCCAGCAGCCCCCGGGACAGAAAAGAGAATTCACCCCTCCACTTT
.	TRBV15	.	TRBJ1-4	CATSRDPVEKLFF	TGTGCCACCAGCAGAGATCCCGTTGAAAAACTGTTTTTT
.	TRBV13	.	TRBJ2-2	CASSLWTGELFF	TGTGCCAGCAGCCTATGGACAGGGGAGCTGTTTTTT
.	TRBV28	TRBD1	TRBJ1-5	CASSTGVYQPQHF	TGTGCCAGCAGTACAGGGGTTTATCAGCCCCAGCATTTT
few	TRBV7-2	TRBD1	TRBJ1-2	CASSFSDRGAGGYTF	TGTGCCAGCAGCTTCTCCGACAGGGGGGCAGGTGGCTACACCTTC
.	TRBV13	.	TRBJ2-7	CASSLGRDYEQYF	TGTGCCAGCAGCTTAGGGCGGGACTACGAGCAGTACTTC
.	TRBV5-1	.	TRBJ2-2	CASSSDFNTGELFF	TGCGCCAGCAGCTCGGACTTTAACACCGGGGAGCTGTTTTTT
.	TRBV3-1/TRBV3-2	.	TRBJ1-4	CASSQEANRTTNEKLFF	TGTGCCAGCAGCCAAGAAGCAAACAGGACAACTAATGAAAAACTGTTTTTT
.	TRBV19	TRBD1	TRBJ2-5	CASEQGAGETQYF	TGTGCCAGTGAACAGGGGGCAGGTGAGACCCAGTACTTC
.	TRBV27	.	TRBJ2-5	CASRQSGGETQYF	TGTGCCAGCAGACAATCGGGTGGTGAGACCCAGTACTTC
.	TRBV9	TRBD1	TRBJ1-6	CASSGGGTGENSPLHF	TGTGCCAGCAGCGGAGGAGGGACAGGGGAGAATTCACCCCTCCACTTT
.	TRBV19	.	TRBJ2-7	CASSIDRNPGEQYF	TGTGCCAGTAGTATTGACAGGAATCCTGGCGAGCAGTACTTC
.	TRBV5-1	.	TRBJ1-1	CASSFRGGSTEAFF	TGCGCCAGCAGCTTCCGGGGTGGCAGCACTGAAGCTTTCTTT
.	TRBV7-9	.	TRBJ1-3	CASSSLTGSGNTIYF	TGTGCCAGCAGCTCTCTGACGGGATCTGGAAACACCATATATTTT
.	TRBV21-1	.	TRBJ2-4	CASSIGQSGTKNIQYF	TGTGCCAGCAGCATCGGACAGTCCGGAACCAAAAACATTCAGTACTTC
.	TRBV7-2	TRBD1	TRBJ2-7	CASSPHRGPYEQYF	TGTGCCAGCAGCCCTCACAGGGGGCCTTACGAGCAGTACTTC
few	TRBV5-1	.	TRBJ2-1	CASSLNEGGGYNEQFF	TGCGCCAGCAGCCTCAATGAGGGAGGGGGATACAATGAGCAGTTCTTC
.	TRBV19	.	TRBJ2-3	CASSSSGWRHTDTQYF	TGTGCCAGTAGTTCCTCCGGTTGGCGGCACACAGATACGCAGTATTTT
.	TRBV24-1	TRBD2	TRBJ2-1	CATSDPTGRAVANEQFF	TGTGCCACCAGTGATCCCACCGGGAGGGCCGTCGCCAATGAGCAGTTCTTC
few	TRBV7-9	.	TRBJ2-3	CASSLRFSPDTQYF	TGTGCCAGCAGCTTGCGGTTCAGCCCAGATACGCAGTATTTT
.	TRBV19	.	TRBJ2-5	CASSIDFSGGTQYF	TGTGCCAGTAGTATAGATTTTAGTGGCGGGACCCAGTACTTC
.	TRBV6-2/TRBV6-3	TRBD2	TRBJ2-7	CASSYSGLAEPYEQYF	TGTGCCAGCAGTTACTCCGGACTAGCGGAGCCCTACGAGCAGTACTTC
.	TRBV6-1	TRBD1	TRBJ1-2	CASSEDRGRGYTF	TGTGCCAGCAGCGAAGACAGGGGTCGAGGCTACACCTTC
.	TRBV4-3	TRBD2	TRBJ2-1	CASSQTAGVGNEQFF	TGCGCCAGCAGCCAAACAGCGGGGGTGGGAAATGAGCAGTTCTTC
.	TRBV9	TRBD1	TRBJ2-6	CASSVGTGGSGANVLTF	TGTGCCAGCAGCGTAGGGACAGGGGGCTCTGGGGCCAACGTCCTGACTTTC